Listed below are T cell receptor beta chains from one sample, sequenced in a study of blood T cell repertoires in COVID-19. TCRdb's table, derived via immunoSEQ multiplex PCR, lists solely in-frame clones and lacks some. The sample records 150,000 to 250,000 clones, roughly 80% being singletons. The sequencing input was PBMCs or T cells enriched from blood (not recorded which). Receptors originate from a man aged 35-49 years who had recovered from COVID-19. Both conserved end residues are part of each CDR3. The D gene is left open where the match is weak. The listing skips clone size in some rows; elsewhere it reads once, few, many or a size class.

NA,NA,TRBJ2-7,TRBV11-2,CASSLAYEQYF,TGTGCCAGCAGCTTAGCGTACGAGCAGTACTTC
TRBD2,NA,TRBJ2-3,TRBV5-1,CASSWKTSGGREADTQYF,TGCGCCAGCAGCTGGAAGACTAGCGGGGGTAGGGAAGCAGATACGCAGTATTTT
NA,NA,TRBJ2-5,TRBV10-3,CAISREQETQYF,TGTGCCATCAGTCGGGAGCAAGAGACCCAGTACTTC
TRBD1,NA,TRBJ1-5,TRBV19,CASSPSSLDRGYQPQHF,TGTGCCAGTAGTCCATCATCCTTAGACAGGGGGTATCAGCCCCAGCATTTT
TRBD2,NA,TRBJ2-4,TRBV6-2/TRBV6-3,CASSPPGLAAKNIQYF,TGTGCCAGCAGCCCTCCGGGACTAGCGGCCAAAAACATTCAGTACTTC
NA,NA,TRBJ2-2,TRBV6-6,CASTLTGVDGELFF,TGTGCCAGCACCCTCACGGGAGTCGACGGGGAGCTGTTTTTT
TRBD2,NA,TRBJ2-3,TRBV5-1,CASSPGTSGGAADTQYF,TGCGCCAGCAGCCCGGGGACTAGCGGGGGGGCCGCAGATACGCAGTATTTT
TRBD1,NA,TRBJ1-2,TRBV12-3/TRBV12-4,CASSLQGAKGYTF,TGTGCCAGCAGTCTCCAGGGGGCAAAGGGCTACACCTTC
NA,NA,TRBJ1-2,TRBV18,CASSPRTEGGGYTF,TGTGCCAGCTCACCCCGCACGGAGGGTGGTGGCTACACCTTC
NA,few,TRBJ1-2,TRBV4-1,CASSQSPTGFYGYTF,TGCGCCAGCAGCCAGAGCCCCACAGGGTTCTATGGCTACACCTTC
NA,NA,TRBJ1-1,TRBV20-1,CSASNVVGTPNTEAFF,TGCAGTGCTAGTAATGTCGTCGGGACACCGAACACTGAAGCTTTCTTT
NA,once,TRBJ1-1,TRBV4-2,CASSQEVTENTEAFF,TGTGCCAGCAGCCAAGAGGTGACAGAGAACACTGAAGCTTTCTTT
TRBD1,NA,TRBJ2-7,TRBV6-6,CASSRTGDSYEQYF,TGTGCCAGCAGTAGGACAGGGGATTCCTACGAGCAGTACTTC
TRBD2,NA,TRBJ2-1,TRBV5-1,CASSEGTSGLQFF,TGCGCCAGCAGCGAAGGGACTAGCGGGTTGCAGTTCTTC
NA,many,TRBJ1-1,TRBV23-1,CASLRARDTEAFF,TGCGCCAGCCTTCGGGCGAGGGACACTGAAGCTTTCTTT
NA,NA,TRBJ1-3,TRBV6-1,CASSAGMGSSGNTIYF,TGTGCCAGCAGTGCTGGTATGGGGAGCTCTGGAAACACCATATATTTT
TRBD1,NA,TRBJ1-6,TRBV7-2,CASSSTGGDYSPLHF,TGTGCCAGCAGCTCGACAGGGGGCGATTATTCACCCCTCCACTTT
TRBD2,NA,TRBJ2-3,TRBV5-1,CASTSSGEVDTQYF,TGCGCCAGCACGTCTAGCGGGGAGGTAGATACGCAGTATTTT
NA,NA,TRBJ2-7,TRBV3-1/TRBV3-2,CASSQGPGEQYF,TGTGCCAGCAGCCAAGGCCCCGGCGAGCAGTACTTC
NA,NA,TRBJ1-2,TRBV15,CATSMEAGDLLLGYTF,TGTGCCACCAGCATGGAGGCAGGGGACCTCCTGTTGGGCTACACCTTC
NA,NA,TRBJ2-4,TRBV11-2,CASSSAPSSENIQYF,TGTGCCAGCAGCTCCGCCCCCAGTAGCGAAAACATTCAGTACTTC
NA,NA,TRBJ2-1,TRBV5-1,CASSRDTSSYNEQFF,TGCGCCAGCAGCCGTGACACGAGCTCCTACAATGAGCAGTTCTTC
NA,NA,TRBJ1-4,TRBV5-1,CASSLEGATNEKLFF,TGCGCCAGCAGCTTGGAAGGGGCAACTAATGAAAAACTGTTTTTT
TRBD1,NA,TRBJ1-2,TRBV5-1,CASSPGQVTGYTF,TGCGCCAGCAGCCCCGGACAGGTAACTGGCTACACCTTC
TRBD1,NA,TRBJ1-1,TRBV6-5,CASSPVRDSNTEAFF,TGTGCCAGCAGTCCAGTCCGGGACAGCAACACTGAAGCTTTCTTT
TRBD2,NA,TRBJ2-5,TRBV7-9,CASSHSGGYQETQYF,TGTGCCAGCAGTCATAGCGGGGGGTACCAAGAGACCCAGTACTTC
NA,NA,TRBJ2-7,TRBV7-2,CASSGAYEQYF,TGTGCCAGCAGCGGAGCCTACGAGCAGTACTTC
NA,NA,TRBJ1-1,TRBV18,CASSPRVVNTEAFF,TGTGCCAGCTCACCCAGGGTCGTGAACACTGAAGCTTTCTTT
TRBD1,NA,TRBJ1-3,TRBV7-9,CASSLQGVLGNTIYF,TGTGCCAGCAGCCTACAGGGGGTTTTAGGAAACACCATATATTTT
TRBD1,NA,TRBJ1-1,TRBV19,CASSLMGQLEAFF,TGTGCCAGTAGTCTTATGGGACAGCTTGAAGCTTTCTTT
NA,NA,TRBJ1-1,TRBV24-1,CATSGGLGEAFF,TGTGCCACCTCGGGAGGCTTGGGTGAAGCTTTCTTT
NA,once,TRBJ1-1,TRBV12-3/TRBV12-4,CASSLPQGRGAFF,TGTGCCAGCAGCCTACCCCAGGGGAGGGGAGCTTTCTTT
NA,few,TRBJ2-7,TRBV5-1,CASSLWALGEQYF,TGCGCCAGCAGCTTGTGGGCACTCGGCGAGCAGTACTTC
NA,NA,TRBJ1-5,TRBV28,CASSRQLNQPQHF,TGTGCCAGCAGTAGACAGCTAAATCAGCCCCAGCATTTT
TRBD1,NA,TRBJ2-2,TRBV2,CASSEIGTANTGELFF,TGTGCCAGCAGTGAAATAGGGACAGCGAACACCGGGGAGCTGTTTTTT
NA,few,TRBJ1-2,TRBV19,CASSIAGYGYTF,TGTGCCAGTAGTATAGCCGGGTATGGCTACACCTTC
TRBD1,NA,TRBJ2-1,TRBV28,CASSLQRGTGQFF,TGTGCCAGCAGTTTACAAAGGGGGACAGGGCAGTTCTTC
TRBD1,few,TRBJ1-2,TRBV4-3,CASSQAYRGMGYTF,TGCGCCAGCAGCCAAGCGTACAGGGGTATGGGCTACACCTTC
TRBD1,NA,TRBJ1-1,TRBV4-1,CASTGQGALTEAFF,TGCGCCAGCACCGGACAGGGGGCCCTCACTGAAGCTTTCTTT
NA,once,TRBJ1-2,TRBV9,CASSVGGRVKYGYTF,TGTGCCAGCAGCGTAGGCGGCAGGGTAAAATATGGCTACACCTTC
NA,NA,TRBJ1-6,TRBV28,CASSFLGGAVPLHF,TGTGCCAGCAGTTTCCTGGGGGGGGCGGTACCCCTCCACTTT
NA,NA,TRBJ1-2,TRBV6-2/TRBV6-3,CASSLLTGQYGYTF,TGTGCCAGCAGCTTACTGACAGGCCAATATGGCTACACCTTC
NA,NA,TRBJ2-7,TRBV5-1,CASSLGTASYEQYF,TGCGCCAGCAGCTTGGGGACAGCCTCCTACGAGCAGTACTTC
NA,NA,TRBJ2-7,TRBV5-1,CASSKGLGNYEQYF,TGCGCCAGCAGCAAGGGACTGGGAAACTACGAGCAGTACTTC
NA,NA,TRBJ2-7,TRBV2,CASTSSTGHYSYEQYF,TGTGCCAGCACCAGCAGCACGGGACACTACTCCTACGAGCAGTACTTC
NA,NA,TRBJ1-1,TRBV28,CASSPPVGWEEDTEAFF,TGTGCCAGCAGCCCCCCCGTCGGATGGGAGGAAGACACTGAAGCTTTCTTT
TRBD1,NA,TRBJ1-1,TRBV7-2,CASSFPPSRQGWMNTEAFF,TGTGCCAGCAGCTTCCCCCCATCTCGACAGGGTTGGATGAACACTGAAGCTTTCTTT
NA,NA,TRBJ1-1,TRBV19,CASKPQTSMNTEAFF,TGTGCCAGTAAACCTCAGACTTCCATGAACACTGAAGCTTTCTTT
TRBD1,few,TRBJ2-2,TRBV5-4,CASSFDRGRTGELFF,TGTGCCAGCAGCTTCGACAGGGGGCGAACCGGGGAGCTGTTTTTT
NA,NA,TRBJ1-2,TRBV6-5,CASTFGQLGYTF,TGTGCCAGCACCTTCGGACAGCTCGGCTACACCTTC
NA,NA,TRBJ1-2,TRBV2,CASKERQPLNYGYTF,TGTGCCAGCAAAGAGAGACAACCGCTAAATTATGGCTACACCTTC
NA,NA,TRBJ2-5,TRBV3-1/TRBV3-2,CASSPPGDQETQYF,TGTGCCAGCAGCCCCCCAGGCGACCAAGAGACCCAGTACTTC
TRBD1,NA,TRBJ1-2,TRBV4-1,CASSQHGTGGDGYTF,TGCGCCAGCAGCCAACATGGGACAGGGGGTGATGGCTACACCTTC
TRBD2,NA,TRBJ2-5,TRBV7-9,CASSPSLAGGQETQYF,TGTGCCAGCAGCCCGAGTCTAGCGGGGGGACAAGAGACCCAGTACTTC
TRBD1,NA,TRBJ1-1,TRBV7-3,CASSSTSGTVNTEAFF,TGTGCCAGCAGCTCAACGTCCGGGACAGTTAACACTGAAGCTTTCTTT
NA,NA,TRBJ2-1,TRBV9,CASSYFTGNNEQFF,TGTGCCAGCAGCTATTTTACAGGGAACAATGAGCAGTTCTTC
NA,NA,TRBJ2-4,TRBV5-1,CASSPEQGMDNIQYF,TGCGCCAGCAGCCCGGAACAGGGAATGGACAACATTCAGTACTTC
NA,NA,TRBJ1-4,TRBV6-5,CASSYTLGGSGEKLFF,TGTGCCAGCAGTTACACCCTAGGGGGTTCGGGAGAAAAACTGTTTTTT
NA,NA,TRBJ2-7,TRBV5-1,CASSLSTAYEQYF,TGCGCCAGCAGCTTGTCGACAGCGTACGAGCAGTACTTC